This TCR beta chain appears in the sequencing data of a study of human CD8 memory T cell subsets. Sequencing libraries of TCR beta were made by UMI-labeled 5' RACE. One entry per CDR3 protein, without DNA, is what TCRdb gives after re-calling the 5' RACE reads. Recorded for this sample: 7,900 or so distinct CDR3 sequences. The CDR3 sequence is 12 residues long. Germline values: CDR1 MNHNS, CDR2 SASEGT. The clonotype originates from a human donor in good health. The gene calls are TRBV6-1 and TRBJ1-2. The sequenced material came from CD8+ T cells from PBMCs. The CDR3 here is CASDGENYGYTF.